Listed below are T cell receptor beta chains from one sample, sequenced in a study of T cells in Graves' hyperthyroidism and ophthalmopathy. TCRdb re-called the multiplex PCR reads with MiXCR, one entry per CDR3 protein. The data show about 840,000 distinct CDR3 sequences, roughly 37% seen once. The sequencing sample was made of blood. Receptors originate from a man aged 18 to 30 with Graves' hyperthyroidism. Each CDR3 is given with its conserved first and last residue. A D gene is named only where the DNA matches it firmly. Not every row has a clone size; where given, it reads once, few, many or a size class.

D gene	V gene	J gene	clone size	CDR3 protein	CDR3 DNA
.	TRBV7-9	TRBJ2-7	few	CASSLPGRYSEQYF	TGTGCCAGCAGCTTACCGGGTAGATATAGCGAGCAGTACTTC
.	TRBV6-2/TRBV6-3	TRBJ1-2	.	CASSYSTGLNGYTF	TGTGCCAGCAGTTACTCCACAGGGCTTAATGGCTACACCTTC
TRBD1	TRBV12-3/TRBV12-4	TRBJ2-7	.	CASSLRQGPDEQYF	TGTGCCAGCAGTCTTAGACAGGGCCCTGACGAGCAGTACTTC
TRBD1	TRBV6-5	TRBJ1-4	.	CASSDPRGNVEKLFF	TGTGCCAGCAGTGACCCCAGGGGGAACGTTGAAAAACTGTTTTTT
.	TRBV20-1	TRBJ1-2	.	CSAKGLGRGSGNTF	TGCAGTGCGAAAGGTCTGGGACGGGGCTCTGGAAACACCTTC
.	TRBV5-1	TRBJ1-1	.	CASSFQTGWSTEAFF	TGCGCCAGCAGCTTCCAGACAGGATGGAGCACTGAAGCTTTCTTT
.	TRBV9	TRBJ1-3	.	CASSVGAGHSGNTIYF	TGTGCCAGCAGCGTAGGGGCAGGGCACTCTGGAAACACCATATATTTT
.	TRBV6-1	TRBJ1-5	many	CASNPYNQPQHF	TGTGCCAGCAACCCGTACAATCAGCCCCAGCATTTT
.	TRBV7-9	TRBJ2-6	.	CASSSTGPYVLTF	TGTGCCAGCAGCTCAACAGGTCCCTACGTCCTGACTTTC
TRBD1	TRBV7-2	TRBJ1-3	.	CASSFTGQGFGNTIYF	TGTGCCAGCAGCTTTACGGGACAGGGGTTCGGAAACACCATATATTTT
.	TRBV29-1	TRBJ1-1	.	CRVEDIGGAGLEMKAFF	TGCCGCGTTGAAGATATAGGGGGGGCCGGTTTAGAGATGAAAGCTTTCTTT
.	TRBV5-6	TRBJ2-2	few	CASSLGIPAGELFF	TGTGCCAGCAGCTTGGGGATCCCGGCTGGGGAGCTGTTTTTT
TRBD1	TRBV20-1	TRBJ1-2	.	CSANGQGLGGYTF	TGCAGTGCAAACGGACAGGGTTTGGGTGGCTACACCTTC
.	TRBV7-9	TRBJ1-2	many	CASRMDGVGGYTF	TGTGCCAGCAGAATGGATGGAGTGGGCGGCTACACCTTC
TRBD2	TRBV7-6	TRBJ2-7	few	CASSGTSAEQYF	TGTGCCAGCAGCGGGACTAGTGCCGAGCAGTACTTC
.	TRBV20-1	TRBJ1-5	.	CSEGRNQPQHF	TGCAGTGAAGGGCGGAATCAGCCCCAGCATTTT
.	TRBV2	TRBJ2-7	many	CASSEHEQYF	TGTGCCAGCAGTGAACACGAGCAGTACTTC
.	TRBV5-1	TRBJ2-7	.	CASSRGGHGQYF	TGCGCCAGCAGCCGAGGAGGCCACGGGCAGTACTTC
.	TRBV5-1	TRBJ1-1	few	CASSPGNSPNTEAFF	TGCGCCAGCAGCCCGGGGAATAGCCCGAACACTGAAGCTTTCTTT
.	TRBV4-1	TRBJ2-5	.	CASSPRGLEAETQYF	TGCGCCAGCAGCCCCCGTGGGCTAGAGGCGGAGACCCAGTACTTC
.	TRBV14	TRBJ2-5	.	CASSQDLGIQETQYF	TGTGCCAGCAGCCAAGATCTAGGGATACAAGAGACCCAGTACTTC
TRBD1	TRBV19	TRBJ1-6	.	CASSTGQGWSSPLHF	TGTGCCAGTAGTACCGGACAGGGTTGGAGTTCACCCCTCCACTTT
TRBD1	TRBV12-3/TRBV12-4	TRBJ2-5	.	CASRTGIQETQYF	TGTGCCAGCCGGACAGGAATTCAAGAGACCCAGTACTTC
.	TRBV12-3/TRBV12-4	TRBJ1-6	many	CASSFEGTGSPLHF	TGTGCCAGCAGTTTTGAGGGAACGGGCTCACCCCTCCACTTT
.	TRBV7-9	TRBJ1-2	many	CASSLAWGTNGYTF	TGTGCCAGCAGCTTAGCATGGGGTACGAATGGCTACACCTTC
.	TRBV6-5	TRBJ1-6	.	CASSLTGAAFDSPLHF	TGTGCCAGCAGCCTCACCGGGGCAGCTTTTGATTCACCCCTCCACTTT
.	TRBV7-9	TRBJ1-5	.	CASSWGDVGDNQPQHF	TGTGCCAGCAGTTGGGGGGACGTCGGAGACAATCAGCCCCAGCATTTT
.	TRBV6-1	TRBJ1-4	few	CASRPGTLNEKLFF	TGTGCCAGCAGGCCCGGGACTCTAAATGAAAAACTGTTTTTT
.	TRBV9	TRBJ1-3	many	CASSVEEENTIYF	TGTGCCAGCAGCGTAGAGGAGGAAAACACCATATATTTT
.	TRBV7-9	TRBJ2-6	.	CASSLAGGGAGANVLTF	TGTGCCAGCAGCTTGGCAGGAGGGGGGGCTGGGGCCAACGTCCTGACTTTC
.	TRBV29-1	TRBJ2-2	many	CSVVYGPTGELFF	TGCAGCGTGGTTTACGGACCCACCGGGGAGCTGTTTTTT
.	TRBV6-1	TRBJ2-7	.	CASSDSNEGYEQYF	TGTGCCAGCAGCGACAGTAACGAGGGGTACGAGCAGTACTTC
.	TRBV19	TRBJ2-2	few	CASKGLTGELFF	TGTGCCAGTAAGGGCCTCACCGGGGAGCTGTTTTTT
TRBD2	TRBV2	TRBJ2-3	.	CASSEGDYAYTQYF	TGTGCCAGCAGTGAAGGGGACTACGCGTATACGCAGTATTTT
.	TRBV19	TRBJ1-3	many	CASSMGATNSGNTLYF	TGTGCCAGTAGTATGGGGGCTACAAACTCTGGAAACACCTTATATTTT
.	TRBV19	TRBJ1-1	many	CASKEGEAFF	TGTGCCAGTAAAGAGGGTGAAGCTTTCTTT
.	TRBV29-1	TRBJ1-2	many	CSVDRGHDYGYTF	TGCAGCGTTGACAGGGGCCATGACTATGGCTACACCTTC
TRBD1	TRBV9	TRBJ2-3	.	CASSPYGDRDTQYF	TGTGCCAGCAGCCCGTATGGGGACAGAGATACGCAGTATTTT
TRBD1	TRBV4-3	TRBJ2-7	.	CASSQGRGNHEQYF	TGCGCCAGCAGCCAAGGCAGGGGGAATCACGAGCAGTACTTC
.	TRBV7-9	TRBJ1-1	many	CASSVGRGENTEAFF	TGTGCCAGCAGCGTAGGTAGGGGGGAGAACACTGAAGCTTTCTTT
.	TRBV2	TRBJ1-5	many	CASGGDSNQPQHF	TGTGCCAGTGGGGGAGATAGCAATCAGCCCCAGCATTTT
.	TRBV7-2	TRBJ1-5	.	CASTPGPLLPQHF	TGTGCCAGCACCCCGGGGCCCCTTCTGCCCCAGCATTTT
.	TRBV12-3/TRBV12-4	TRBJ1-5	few	CASSPPTSSNQPQHF	TGTGCCAGCAGTCCCCCCACATCTAGCAATCAGCCCCAGCATTTT
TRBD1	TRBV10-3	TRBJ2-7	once	CAISESGTGPSLDSYEQYF	TGTGCCATCAGTGAGTCAGGGACAGGCCCTTCGCTCGACTCCTACGAGCAGTACTTC
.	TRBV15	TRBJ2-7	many	CATLAVSEQYF	TGTGCCACGTTAGCCGTGAGCGAGCAGTACTTC
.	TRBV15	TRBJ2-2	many	CATSRDGGRGELFF	TGTGCCACCAGCAGAGATGGGGGTCGGGGGGAGCTGTTTTTT
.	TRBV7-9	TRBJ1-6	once	CASSSDPGSPLHF	TGTGCCAGCAGCTCGGACCCGGGGTCACCCCTCCACTTT
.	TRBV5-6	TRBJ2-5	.	CASSLKGLGFETQYF	TGTGCCAGCAGCTTGAAGGGACTGGGGTTCGAGACCCAGTACTTC